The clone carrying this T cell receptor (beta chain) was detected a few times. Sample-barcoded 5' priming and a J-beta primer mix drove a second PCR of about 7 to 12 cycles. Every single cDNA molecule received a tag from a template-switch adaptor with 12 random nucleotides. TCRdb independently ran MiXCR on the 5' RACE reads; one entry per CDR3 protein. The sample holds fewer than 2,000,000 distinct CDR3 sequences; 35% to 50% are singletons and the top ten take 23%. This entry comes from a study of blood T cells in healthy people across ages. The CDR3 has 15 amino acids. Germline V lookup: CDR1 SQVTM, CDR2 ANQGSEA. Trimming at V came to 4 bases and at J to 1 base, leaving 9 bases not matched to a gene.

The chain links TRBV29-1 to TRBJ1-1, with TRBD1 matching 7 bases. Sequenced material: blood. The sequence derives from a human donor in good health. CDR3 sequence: CSVAKPGQTNTEAFF. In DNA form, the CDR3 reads TGCAGCGTTGCCAAACCGGGACAGACGAACACTGAAGCTTTCTTT.